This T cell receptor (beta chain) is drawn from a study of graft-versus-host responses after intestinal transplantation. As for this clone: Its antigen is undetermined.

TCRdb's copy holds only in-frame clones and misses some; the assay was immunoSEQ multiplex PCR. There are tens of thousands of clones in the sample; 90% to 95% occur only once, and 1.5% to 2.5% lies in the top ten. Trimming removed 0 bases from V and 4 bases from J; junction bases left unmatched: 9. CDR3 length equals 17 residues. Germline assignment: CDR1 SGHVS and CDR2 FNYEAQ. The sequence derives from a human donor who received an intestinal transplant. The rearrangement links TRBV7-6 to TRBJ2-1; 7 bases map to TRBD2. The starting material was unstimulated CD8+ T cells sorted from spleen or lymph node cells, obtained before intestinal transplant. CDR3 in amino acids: CASSLAMGGGGYNEQFF. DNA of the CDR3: TGTGCCAGCAGCTTAGCAATGGGGGGGGGAGGGTACAATGAGCAGTTCTTC.